This section outlines one T cell receptor beta chain sequence together with its context. Its antigen is undetermined. A much larger clone sits a single nucleotide away, making a read error possible. This CDR3 is missing its conserved last phenylalanine or tryptophan, likely due to a read error. This CDR3 has 15 amino acids. Trimming took 5 bases from V and 4 from J; bases not matched to a gene: 9. Germline lookup yields CDR1 DFQATT and CDR2 SNEGSKA (reference sequence). Full-length variable regions came from constant-region reverse primers plus semi-nested Nested Universal Primer A PCR. TCRdb re-called the 5' RACE reads through MiXCR, storing one row per CDR3 protein. The top ten hold 2.5% to 3.5% of the sample, which has roughly 64,000 distinct CDR3 sequences, approximately 22% seen once. Study findings and constraints: The larger cohort examined one V-J beta rearrangement, not whole repertoires.

The memory fraction was CD4+CD45RO+CD25- cells. Sequenced: memory CD4+ T cells sorted from a lymph node. The subset was: memory CD4+ T cells, CD4+CD45RO+CD25-. The receptor was isolated from a female donor with breast cancer. The chain carries TRBV20-1 and TRBJ2-1; 9 nucleotides align to TRBD2. The CDR3 DNA reads as TGCAGTGCTCCCCGCCGACTAGCGGATTACAATGAGCAGTTCTCC. Protein product: CSAPRRLADYNEQFS.